This T cell receptor beta chain comes out of a study of blood T cell repertoires in COVID-19. On the study more broadly: Some COVID-19 samples were acute and others convalescent; all came from the United States, Italy and Spain. PBMCs, B-cell-depleted T cells, or T cells were the source of the cDNA or gDNA that made up the material.

Germline assignment: CDR1 MNHEY and CDR2 SVGAGI. V was clipped by 4 bases and J by 0 bases; unmatched bases: 8. The CDR3 contains 16 residues. Sequenced by immunoSEQ multiplex PCR; TCRdb stores in-frame clones only, minus some. Of roughly 68,000 clones in the sample, more than 70% were seen once. Sequencing was performed on peripheral blood. The V call is TRBV6-5, the J call TRBJ2-5; TRBD1 aligns across 7 bases. The receptor comes from a woman aged 65 to 85 with acute or convalescent COVID-19. The CDR3 sequence is CASSSGQAGYQETQYF. The CDR3, as DNA: TGTGCCAGCAGTTCCGGACAGGCCGGGTACCAAGAGACCCAGTACTTC.